What follows describes a single T cell receptor (beta chain). The length of the CDR3 is 19 residues. Germline trimming cut 4 bases from V and 1 base from J; bases unmatched to any gene: 15. Germline CDR1 reads MNHNS; CDR2 reads SASEGT. Per the study methods: Amplifying reference gene primers gave estimates of nucleated cell counts. Sequencing used immunoSEQ multiplex PCR; TCRdb keeps in-frame clones, though not all of them. V, J and clone size were drawn from that table, and D and trimming were deduced from the DNA. The sample holds about 120,000 clones, about 85% seen once. This entry belongs to a study of blood T cell repertoires in COVID-19. Study-level background: Acute and convalescent COVID-19 samples came from the United States, Italy and Spain. The cDNA or gDNA used as material had been derived from T cells, B-cell-depleted T cells, or PBMCs.

The TCR sequence derives from a man in his fifties or sixties with acute or convalescent COVID-19. The sample consisted of peripheral blood. The chain combines TRBV6-1 with TRBJ2-1; 8 bases agree with TRBD2. The DNA of the CDR3 is TGTGCCAGCAGTGCTTCTAGCGGGCCTGGCGCACGGTCCTACAATGAGCAGTTCTTC. Its translation is CASSASSGPGARSYNEQFF.